A single TCR beta chain is shown here with its context. The antigen is not known. The sort gate was single viable CD3+CD4+CD8-CD45RO+ cells for memory CD4+ T cells. Serostatus was set by detecting CMV pp150, pp28, p38, p52 IgG. Original handling: Out-of-frame sequences were removed, leaving 2 million to 2.5 million distinct TCRbeta sequences. The protocol was immunoSEQ multiplex PCR, while the TCRdb copy is restricted to in-frame clones and leaves out a portion. D and trimming were read from the DNA, whereas the V and J calls and clone size are those reported in that table. This sample has fewer than 50,000 clones, with roughly 85% found just once. The source of the sample is a study of memory CD4+ T cells and cytomegalovirus serostatus. Findings of the study overall: Median bootstrapped AUC for CMV status was about 0.96 originally, less than 0.93 US-trained. CD4+ memory repertoires contained about two fifths of the roughly 160 reported CMV TCRbeta sequences.

Looked up from germline, CDR1 is SGHDT and CDR2 is YYEEEE. The trim removed 3 bases at V and 0 bases at J, leaving 3 bases unmatched. The CDR3 extends over 15 amino acids. The sequenced material came from memory CD4+ T cells from blood. V is TRBV5-6 and J is TRBJ1-5, with 7 nucleotides matching TRBD1. This TCR was recovered from an adult in good health and CMV-seropositive. The CDR3: CASSWGQISNQPQHF. The CDR3 nucleotides read TGTGCCAGCAGCTGGGGACAGATTAGCAATCAGCCCCAGCATTTT.